This TCR beta chain came from a study of cytomegalovirus exposure and HLA in healthy donors. Study-wide results and limits: Researchers had no immune exposure information except CMV serostatus available. A later analysis found common viral pathogens apparently linked to several of the most significant clusters. Rarity characterized most TCR sequences, yet some public TCRs appeared in many donors.

CDR1 is SGHAT and CDR2 is FQNNGV in the germline V gene. The V and J ends lost 1 base and 8 bases respectively, with 15 bases between them. The CDR3 runs to 15 residues. The PCR was carried out with 60 Vbeta primers and 13 Jbeta primers. Profiled with immunoSEQ multiplex PCR; TCRdb holds only in-frame clones, not every one. This table has around 100,000 clones, over 75% appearing once. In regard to this clone: As yet, its antigen is unknown.

The J gene is TRBJ2-1, the V gene TRBV11-2, with TRBD2 as a possible D gene (6 bases). Sequencing was performed on PBMCs. This TCR came from a woman aged 18 to 35 in good health and CMV-seronegative. In DNA, the CDR3 is TGTGCCAGCAGCTTAGGCGCGGGGCCCGGGGATGAGCAGTTCTTC. It yields the protein CASSLGAGPGDEQFF.